A single sample gave rise to the 17 T cell receptor beta chains below, sequenced in a study of siplizumab effects on memory and regulatory T cells. This table comes from immunoSEQ multiplex PCR, and its TCRdb copy is limited to in-frame clones, with some not included. The profile shows 100,000 or so clones, just under 95% of them singletons. The specimen was non-Treg CD4+ T cells sorted from blood. All receptors come from a human donor in good health.

This sequence joins TRBV15 and TRBJ1-2, with 8 bases aligning to TRBD1. The CDR3 is made up of 16 amino acids. With V trimmed by 0 bases and J by 3 bases, 6 bases remained unmatched. In germline, CDR1 is LNHNV, CDR2 YYDKDF (reference sequence). The CDR3 DNA follows: TGTGCCACCAGCAGAGATGGTGTACAGGGGGACTATGGCTACACCTTC. Encoded protein: CATSRDGVQGDYGYTF. Full variable domain (remainder filled in from reference TRBV15 and TRBJ1-2): DAMVIQNPRYQVTQFGKPVTLSCSQTLNHNVMYWYQQKSSQAPKLLFHYYDKDFNNEADTPDNFQSRRPNTSFCFLDIRSPGLGDTAMYLCATSRDGVQGDYGYTFGSGTRLTVV.

The chain joins TRBV28 to TRBJ2-7, with TRBD2 matching 12 bases. Unmatched junction bases numbered 17, after V lost 3 bases and J lost 5 bases. The length of the CDR3 is 19 residues. The V gene's germline CDR1 is MDHEN and CDR2 SYDVKM. The CDR3 DNA sequence: TGTGCCAGCAGTTTGGTTTTGGCTAGCGGGAGGGCCGTAAGGGACGAGCAGTACTTC. This gives the protein CASSLVLASGRAVRDEQYF.

In this sample, this clone turned up once. V usage is TRBV5-1 and J usage is TRBJ1-1; D is possibly TRBD1 (5 bases). Germline V CDR1 and CDR2: SGHRS, YFSETQ. Trimming stripped 3 bases from V and 1 base from J, with 10 bases between. CDR3 length equals 14 residues. This chain's CDR3 is CASSWGSANTEAFF. In nucleotides, the CDR3 is TGCGCCAGCAGCTGGGGGAGCGCGAACACTGAAGCTTTCTTT.

This chain joins TRBV28 and TRBJ1-1; D gene unclear. CDR1 MDHEN and CDR2 SYDVKM come from the germline V gene. V lost 8 bases and J lost 0, with 16 bases in between. The length of the CDR3 is 15 residues. This CDR3 reads CASPSRRRVNTEAFF. CDR3 nucleotides: TGTGCCAGCCCTTCCAGGCGGCGGGTGAACACTGAAGCTTTCTTT.

J is TRBJ2-1 and V is TRBV4-1, with D possibly TRBD2 on 6 matching bases. CDR1 and CDR2 from the germline V gene are MGHRA and YSYEKL. V lost 4 bases and J 6 bases, leaving 19 bases between the germline ends. There are 16 residues in the CDR3. The CDR3 coding sequence is TGCGCCAGCAGCCGCCCATGGGCGGGAATGGGCAATGAGCAGTTCTTC. It yields the protein CASSRPWAGMGNEQFF.

The rearrangement uses TRBV5-3 and TRBJ1-4, with D perhaps TRBD1 (5 bases). Being an ORF, TRBV5-3 has a function that is uncertain. V gave up 4 bases and J gave up 8 bases, with 9 bases separating them. This CDR3 has 12 amino acids. The CDR3 is CARSAWGEKLFF. Here the CDR3 DNA reads TGTGCCAGAAGCGCATGGGGGGAAAAACTGTTTTTT.

The chain carries TRBV27 and TRBJ2-7, with a tentative D call TRBD1 (5 bases). The CDR3 sequence is 13 residues long. CDR1 is MNHEY and CDR2 is SMNVEV in the germline V gene (reference sequence). With 6 bases removed from V and 4 bases from J, the gap between germline ends came to 13 bases. The CDR3 sequence is CASRPDSLYEQYF. The DNA of the CDR3 is TGTGCCAGCAGGCCCGACAGTTTATACGAGCAGTACTTC.

J is TRBJ2-2 and V is TRBV5-1; TRBD2 agrees at 9 bases. Unmatched junction bases numbered 0, after V lost 4 bases and J lost 5 bases. This CDR3 spans 13 amino acids. Per the germline V gene, CDR1 is SGHRS and CDR2 is YFSETQ. As DNA, the CDR3 is TGCGCCAGCAGCCTAGCGGGAACCGGGGAGCTGTTTTTT. This translates into CASSLAGTGELFF.

The V gene is TRBV5-8, the J gene TRBJ1-5, with D uncertain. Germline V gene data show CDR1 as SGHTS and CDR2 as YDEGEE. This CDR3 has 15 residues. V shed 0 bases and J shed 8 bases, with 15 bases lying between them. In DNA, the CDR3 is TGTGCCAGCAGCTTGGCCCGGACCCCCCGTGAGCCCCAGCATTTT. Protein sequence: CASSLARTPREPQHF.

This clone has a handful of counts. V is TRBV5-4 and J is TRBJ2-2; 7 nucleotides match TRBD1. This CDR3 has 15 residues. Germline lookup yields CDR1 SGHNT and CDR2 YYREEE (reference sequence). V lost 4 bases to trimming and J lost 5 bases; unmatched junction nucleotides: 8. DNA of the CDR3: TGTGCCAGCAGCCCGGGACAGATTATGACCGGGGAGCTGTTTTTT. It translates to CASSPGQIMTGELFF.

This chain links TRBV6-5 with TRBJ1-2; D gene ambiguous. Germline V gene sequence: CDR1 MNHEY, CDR2 SVGAGI. With 0 bases removed from V and 4 bases from J, the gap between germline ends came to 9 bases. This CDR3 is 14 amino acids long. This CDR3 is CASSYSPGPYGYTF. CDR3 sequence (DNA): TGTGCCAGCAGTTACTCTCCAGGACCCTATGGCTACACCTTC.

The chain has TRBV4-1 and TRBJ1-3; D gene ambiguous. The germline V gene has CDR1 MGHRA and CDR2 YSYEKL. Deletions cut 2 bases from V and 0 bases from J, with 5 bases between. The CDR3 is 14 residues long. The CDR3: CASSQTHSGNTIYF. CDR3 nucleotide sequence: TGCGCCAGCAGCCAAACTCACTCTGGAAACACCATATATTTT.

This sequence joins TRBV30 and TRBJ1-3; perhaps TRBD1 as D (6 bases). CDR3 length: 15 amino acids. With 1 base removed from V and 4 bases from J, the gap between germline ends came to 14 bases. Germline V gives CDR1 GTSNPN, CDR2 SVGIG (reference sequence). CDR3 sequence reads: CAWSAQGFVGNTIYF. DNA of the CDR3: TGTGCCTGGAGTGCTCAGGGGTTTGTCGGAAACACCATATATTTT.

The genes are TRBV7-9 and TRBJ2-5; TRBD1 might be the D (5 bases). Germline V gene sequence: CDR1 SEHNR, CDR2 FQNEAQ (reference sequence). The CDR3 is 16 amino acids. The ends were cut back, 5 bases at V and 4 bases at J, with 20 bases in the middle. The CDR3: CASSPQGRFSGETQYF. CDR3 coding DNA: TGTGCCAGCAGCCCCCAGGGAAGGTTTTCGGGAGAGACCCAGTACTTC. Together with reference TRBV7-9 and TRBJ2-5, the CDR3 gives the full variable domain: DTGVSQNPRHKITKRGQNVTFRCDPISEHNRLYWYRQTLGQGPEFLTYFQNEAQLEKSRLLSDRFSAERPKGSFSTLEIQRTEQGDSAMYLCASSPQGRFSGETQYFGPGTRLLVL.

The chain combines TRBV5-4 with TRBJ1-2; TRBD1 is a possible D gene (5 bases). Germline-derived CDR1 and CDR2 are SGHNT and YYREEE (reference sequence). Deletions cut 4 bases from V and 4 bases from J, with 14 bases between. The CDR3 runs to 14 residues. The CDR3 region is CASSTGTGTYGYTF. In DNA, the CDR3 is TGTGCCAGCAGCACCGGGACGGGGACCTATGGCTACACCTTC.

This chain links TRBV29-1 with TRBJ2-3; TRBD1 matches 10 bases. Germline V gives CDR1 SQVTM, CDR2 ANQGSEA. The V and J ends lost 3 bases and 5 bases, in that order; junction bases with no gene match: 5. CDR3 length equals 14 residues. CDR3 region: CSVEGTGEGDTQYF. CDR3 nucleotide sequence: TGCAGCGTTGAGGGGACAGGGGAGGGAGATACGCAGTATTTT.

The chain carries TRBV10-3 and TRBJ1-5, with D perhaps TRBD1 (5 bases). CDR1 ENHRY and CDR2 SYGVKD come from the germline V gene. The CDR3 runs to 16 residues. Trimming pared 4 bases from V and 1 base from J, leaving 14 bases between. The CDR3 bases are TGTGCCATCAGTGGGAGGGGCGTTGGGAGCAATCAGCCCCAGCATTTT. Translated: CAISGRGVGSNQPQHF.